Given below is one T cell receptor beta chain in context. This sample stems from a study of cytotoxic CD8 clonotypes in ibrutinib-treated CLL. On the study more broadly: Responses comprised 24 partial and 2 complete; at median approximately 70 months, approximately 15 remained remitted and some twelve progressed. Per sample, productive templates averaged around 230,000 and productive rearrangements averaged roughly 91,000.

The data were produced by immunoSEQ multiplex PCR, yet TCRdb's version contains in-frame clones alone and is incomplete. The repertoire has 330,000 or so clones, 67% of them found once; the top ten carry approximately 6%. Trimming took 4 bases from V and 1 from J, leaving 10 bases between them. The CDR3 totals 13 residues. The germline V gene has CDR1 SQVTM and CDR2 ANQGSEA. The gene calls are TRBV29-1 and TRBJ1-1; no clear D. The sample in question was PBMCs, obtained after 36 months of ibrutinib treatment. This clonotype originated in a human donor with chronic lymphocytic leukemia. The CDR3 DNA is TGCAGCGTTGTGGAGGGCACGAACACTGAAGCTTTCTTT. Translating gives CSVVEGTNTEAFF.